This passage covers 25 T cell receptor beta chains from one sample sequenced in a study of OX40 agonist ivuxolimab in advanced cancers. The table came from immunoSEQ multiplex PCR; TCRdb's copy has only in-frame clones and leaves some out. The sample shows about 100,000 clones, roughly 91% of them seen only once. The material was CD4+ or CD8+ T cells sorted from blood, obtained in a trial of the OX40 agonist ivuxolimab. Receptors originate from an adult with an advanced solid tumor such as melanoma, head and neck, liver or kidney cancer.

This clone turned up a few times. The genes are TRBV5-1 and TRBJ1-1; the D gene is possibly TRBD1 (5 bases). The germline V gene has CDR1 SGHRS and CDR2 YFSETQ. The CDR3 length is 14 residues. Trimming took off 0 bases at V and 1 base at J, with 7 bases between the two ends. The DNA of the CDR3 is TGCGCCAGCAGCTTGGGGGACGGGAACACTGAAGCTTTCTTT. This gives the protein CASSLGDGNTEAFF.

The chain joins TRBV5-1 to TRBJ2-3, with D perhaps being TRBD1 or TRBD2 (6 bases each). The V gene's germline CDR1 is SGHRS and CDR2 YFSETQ. V gave up 7 bases and J gave up 0 bases, with 15 bases separating them. This CDR3 has 15 residues. CDR3: CASRGTPPSTDTQYF. In DNA form, the CDR3 reads TGCGCCAGCCGCGGGACACCACCTAGCACAGATACGCAGTATTTT.

The V and J genes are TRBV5-1 and TRBJ2-1; D gene ambiguous. The germline CDR1 and CDR2 sequences are SGHRS and YFSETQ. With 4 bases removed from V and 5 bases from J, the gap between germline ends came to 7 bases. The CDR3 has 12 residues. In DNA, the CDR3 is TGCGCCAGCAGCGAGAGGAACAATGAGCAGTTCTTC. This translates into CASSERNNEQFF.

This chain links TRBV11-2 with TRBJ1-1, with D perhaps TRBD1 (5 bases). The CDR3 runs 15 residues. V was clipped by 0 bases and J by 3 bases, with 11 bases between them. Germline assignment: CDR1 SGHAT and CDR2 FQNNGV. CDR3: CASSLDEGRYTEAFF. The CDR3 DNA reads TGTGCCAGCAGCTTAGATGAGGGGAGGTACACTGAAGCTTTCTTT.

The sample holds one count of this clone. The V call is TRBV5-1, the J call TRBJ2-7; the match to TRBD1 covers 11 bases. Germline V gene lookup returns CDR1 SGHRS and CDR2 YFSETQ. The CDR3 loop spans 15 amino acids. V lost 4 bases and J lost 6; bases outside the gene matches: 9. CDR3 residues: CASSSSGQGGTEQYF. DNA for the CDR3: TGCGCCAGCAGCAGTTCGGGACAGGGGGGGACCGAGCAGTACTTC.

The chain employs TRBV7-3 and TRBJ1-5, with 7 bases identical to TRBD1. Germline-derived CDR1 and CDR2 are SGHTA and FQGTGA. This CDR3 region has 15 residues. With 0 bases clipped from V and 4 bases from J, the junction kept 3 bases outside the gene matches. The CDR3 bases are TGTGCCAGCAGCTTAACAGGGGGCATAAATCAGCCCCAGCATTTT. Protein sequence: CASSLTGGINQPQHF.

This chain joins TRBV20-1 and TRBJ2-3; 7 bases fit TRBD2. The CDR3 has 11 residues. The germline V gene encodes CDR1 DFQATT and CDR2 SNEGSKA (reference sequence). Germline trimming cut 5 bases from V and 5 bases from J; bases unmatched to any gene: 1. This CDR3 reads CSAGLGDTQYF. The CDR3 bases are TGCAGTGCTGGACTAGGAGATACGCAGTATTTT.

This chain uses TRBV28 with TRBJ2-1; TRBD2 matches at 12 bases. Trimming at V came to 5 bases and at J to 0 bases, leaving 8 bases not matched to a gene. CDR3 length: 18 amino acids. Germline values: CDR1 MDHEN, CDR2 SYDVKM. CDR3 sequence: CASSPWTSGTSSYNEQFF. CDR3 nucleotide sequence: TGTGCCAGCAGTCCATGGACTAGCGGGACGAGCTCCTACAATGAGCAGTTCTTC.

The chain recombines TRBV30 with TRBJ2-1, with 8 bases aligning to TRBD2. Germline CDR1 reads GTSNPN; CDR2 reads SVGIG (reference sequence). The V segment lost 3 bases and the J segment 2 bases; nucleotides outside the gene matches: 3. The CDR3 runs 14 residues. The CDR3 reads CAWRTSGTYNEQFF. CDR3 sequence (DNA): TGTGCCTGGAGAACTAGCGGCACCTACAATGAGCAGTTCTTC. Using reference TRBV30 and TRBJ2-1 for the parts outside the CDR3, the full variable domain is SQTIHQWPATLVQPVGSPLSLECTVEGTSNPNLYWYRQAAGRGLQLLFYSVGIGQISSEVPQNLSASRPQDRQFILSSKKLLLSDSGFYLCAWRTSGTYNEQFFGPGTRLTVL.

This chain joins TRBV25-1 and TRBJ2-3; D gene unclear. In germline, CDR1 is MGHDK, CDR2 SYGVNS. V gave up 3 bases and J gave up 1 base, with 14 bases separating them. This CDR3 is 16 amino acids long. CDR3 amino acids: CASSESKRGGTDTQYF. The CDR3 DNA is TGTGCCAGCAGTGAGAGCAAGCGAGGAGGCACAGATACGCAGTATTTT. The whole variable domain, remainder taken from reference TRBV25-1 and TRBJ2-3, is EADIYQTPRYLVIGTGKKITLECSQTMGHDKMYWYQQDPGMELHLIHYSYGVNSTEKGDLSSESTVSRIRTEHFPLTLESARPSHTSQYLCASSESKRGGTDTQYFGPGTRLTVL.

V is TRBV7-2 and J is TRBJ1-3, with TRBD1 matching over 9 bases. Unmatched junction bases numbered 5, after V lost 5 bases and J lost 3 bases. The CDR3 has 15 residues. Germline V gene lookup returns CDR1 SGHTA and CDR2 FQGNSA. The CDR3 DNA sequence: TGTGCCAGCAGCGGGGACAGGGCGTTTGGAAACACCATATATTTT. It is translated as CASSGDRAFGNTIYF. Filled out from reference TRBV7-2 and TRBJ1-3, the complete variable domain reads GAGVSQSPSNKVTEKGKDVELRCDPISGHTALYWYRQSLGQGLEFLIYFQGNSAPDKSGLPSDRFSAERTGGSVSTLTIQRTQQEDSAVYLCASSGDRAFGNTIYFGEGSWLTVV.

The sample holds a few counts of this clone. The rearrangement joins TRBV6-1 to TRBJ2-5; D possibly uses TRBD1 or TRBD2 (5 bases each). CDR3 length: 15 residues. Trimming shortened V by 3 bases and J by 2 bases, and 13 bases separated the two germline ends. Germline values: CDR1 MNHNS, CDR2 SASEGT. Here the CDR3 DNA reads TGTGCCAGCAGTGACCGGGGACGGTATCAAGAGACCCAGTACTTC. Its translation: CASSDRGRYQETQYF.

The V gene is TRBV19, the J gene TRBJ2-1, with 10 bases fitting TRBD2. From germline, CDR1 is LNHDA and CDR2 SQIVND (reference sequence). This CDR3 is 15 amino acids long. Trimming removed 5 bases from V and 3 bases from J; junction bases left unmatched: 4. This CDR3 is CASSQRGGFYNEQFF. In DNA, the CDR3 is TGTGCCAGTAGTCAGCGGGGGGGTTTCTACAATGAGCAGTTCTTC.

V is TRBV29-1 and J is TRBJ2-7; 8 positions match TRBD2. J was trimmed by 4 bases and V by 7 bases; bases with no gene match: 6. Germline CDR1 is SQVTM and CDR2 is ANQGSEA. CDR3 length: 12 residues. CDR3 DNA sequence: TGCAGCGGAACGACGGGGGGGTACGAGCAGTACTTC. Amino acids: CSGTTGGYEQYF.

The chain recombines TRBV6-5 with TRBJ2-2; the D is unclear. This CDR3 has 14 residues. Looked up from germline, CDR1 is MNHEY and CDR2 is SVGAGI. Trimming pared 0 bases from V and 5 bases from J, leaving 7 bases between. CDR3 loop: CASSYSMRTGELFF. The CDR3, as DNA: TGTGCCAGCAGTTACTCGATGCGTACCGGGGAGCTGTTTTTT.

A remark on this clone: Other DNA sequences in this sample translate to the same CDR3. The genes are TRBV27 and TRBJ2-7, with D maybe TRBD1 (5 bases). Germline-derived CDR1 and CDR2 are MNHEY and SMNVEV (reference sequence). CDR3 length: 13 residues. V dropped 6 bases and J dropped 2 bases, with 11 bases sitting between them. CDR3 protein: CASRLTGAYEQYF. The CDR3 DNA reads TGTGCCAGCAGACTAACAGGCGCCTACGAGCAGTACTTC.

V gene TRBV7-8 combines with J gene TRBJ2-7; D is tentatively TRBD1 or TRBD2 (6 bases each). CDR1 SGHVS and CDR2 FQNEAQ come from the germline V gene. The CDR3 runs 14 residues. The V end lost 4 bases, the J end lost 7 bases, and 17 bases lay between the germline ends. The CDR3 DNA follows: TGTGCCAGCAGCTCGGGTTGGGGGGCTGTGGAGCAGTACTTC. Protein sequence: CASSSGWGAVEQYF.

The V and J genes are TRBV5-4 and TRBJ2-7; 13 bases are a match to TRBD2. CDR1 is SGHNT, CDR2 YYREEE, per germline (reference sequence). The CDR3 totals 13 residues. With V trimmed by 4 bases and J by 11 bases, 6 bases remained unmatched. The DNA for the CDR3 is TGTGCCAGCAGCATTTCGGGACTAGCGGGGAAGTACTTC. Its translation: CASSISGLAGKYF.

The chain uses TRBV5-1 and TRBJ1-2; D possibly corresponds to TRBD1 (6 bases). This CDR3 has 14 amino acids. Germline V CDR1 and CDR2: SGHRS, YFSETQ. V was pared by 0 bases and J by 6 bases, with 12 bases between. In nucleotides, the CDR3 is TGCGCCAGCAGCTTGGGACAGGTGCTTGATGGCTACACCTTC. This sequence encodes CASSLGQVLDGYTF.

The chain carries TRBV7-7 and TRBJ2-1; D is possibly TRBD2 (5 bases). Germline assignment: CDR1 SSHAT and CDR2 FNYEAQ (reference sequence). The CDR3 spans 13 residues. Deletions cut 6 bases from V and 10 bases from J, with 16 bases between. The CDR3 spells CASRPPSGSEQFF. The CDR3, as DNA: TGTGCCAGCAGGCCCCCCTCGGGGTCCGAGCAGTTCTTC.

A single count supports this clone. This chain connects TRBV18 to TRBJ1-3; no clear D. CDR1 and CDR2 from the germline V gene are KGHSH and LQKENI. V was trimmed by 5 bases and J by 0 bases, leaving 8 bases between them. The CDR3 loop spans 14 amino acids. This chain's CDR3 is CASSDGISGNTIYF. CDR3 DNA sequence: TGTGCCAGCTCAGACGGAATCTCTGGAAACACCATATATTTT.

The V call is TRBV28, the J call TRBJ1-2; TRBD1 is a possible D gene (6 bases). The ends were cut back, 5 bases at V and 0 bases at J, with 13 bases in the middle. The CDR3 totals 15 residues. Germline loops: CDR1 MDHEN, CDR2 SYDVKM. In DNA form, the CDR3 reads TGTGCCAGCAGTCGCCCGGGGGGGCCTAACTATGGCTACACCTTC. Translated, it gives CASSRPGGPNYGYTF.

The rearrangement joins TRBV27 to TRBJ2-1; tentatively, D is TRBD1 or TRBD2 (7 bases each). V was pared by 4 bases and J by 10 bases, with 23 bases between. CDR3 length: 16 residues. Germline loops: CDR1 MNHEY, CDR2 SMNVEV (reference sequence). The CDR3 region is CASSWGQLSPSGEQFF. For the CDR3, the DNA is TGTGCCAGCAGTTGGGGACAGTTAAGTCCTAGCGGCGAGCAGTTCTTC.

The rearrangement uses TRBV6-1 and TRBJ2-7; D perhaps matches TRBD1 (5 bases). This CDR3 comprises 13 residues. Germline lookup yields CDR1 MNHNS and CDR2 SASEGT. V was shortened by 8 bases and J by 1 base, with 12 bases between the two germline ends. CDR3 coding DNA: TGTGCCAGCCCTGGCCAGGGTTCCTACGAGCAGTACTTC. Translating gives CASPGQGSYEQYF.

This chain uses TRBV7-2 with TRBJ2-4, with D maybe TRBD2 (5 bases). The germline V gene encodes CDR1 SGHTA and CDR2 FQGNSA. The CDR3 is made up of 16 amino acids. The V and J ends lost 5 bases and 12 bases respectively, with 26 bases between them. The DNA for the CDR3 is TGTGCCAGCAGCAAGGACTCAACAAGCCCCCCATCCAATCAGTACTTC. It encodes CASSKDSTSPPSNQYF.